The 22 T cell receptor beta chains given below trace back to one sample, sequenced in a study of shared clonotypes between healthy human individuals. CD8 cells regarded as naive lacked CD45RO, were positively chosen for CCR7, and omitted terminally differentiated effector memory CD45RA+ cells. TCRdb's copy holds only in-frame clones and misses some; the assay was immunoSEQ multiplex PCR. In the table there are some 2 million clones, about 95% of which are singletons. Sequenced sample: naive CD8+ T cells sorted from blood. The receptors come from a man aged 18 to 29 in good health.

The chain combines TRBV13 with TRBJ1-4; a weak D match, TRBD1 (5 bases). V lost 5 bases and J lost 4, with 14 bases in between. Germline V lookup: CDR1 PRHDT, CDR2 FYEKMQ (reference sequence). The CDR3 is 15 amino acids. The CDR3 DNA reads as TGTGCCAGCAGCGGACCCCGGGACCTTAATGAAAAACTGTTTTTT. Encoded protein: CASSGPRDLNEKLFF.

Comments on this clone: The sample holds other DNA sequences that translate to the same CDR3. The genes are TRBV27 and TRBJ2-7; D remains unclear. The CDR3 has 13 residues. The germline V and J ends were trimmed by 2 bases and 0 bases, with 5 bases remaining between them. The V gene's germline CDR1 is MNHEY and CDR2 SMNVEV (reference sequence). In nucleotides, the CDR3 is TGTGCCAGCAGTTTAACCGACTCCTACGAGCAGTACTTC. This codes for CASSLTDSYEQYF.

The V call is TRBV30, the J call TRBJ1-3; no firm D call. Germline V lookup: CDR1 GTSNPN, CDR2 SVGIG (reference sequence). The V gene lost 4 bases and the J gene lost 0 bases, with 16 bases spanning the gap. CDR3 length equals 16 residues. DNA of the CDR3: TGTGCCTGGACACCTAGCTCCGTCTACTCTGGAAACACCATATATTTT. Protein product: CAWTPSSVYSGNTIYF.

This chain joins TRBV5-4 and TRBJ1-2; D might be TRBD1 (5 bases). The germline gives CDR1 SGHNT, CDR2 YYREEE (reference sequence). Trimming removed 6 bases at V and 2 bases at J, with 14 bases between. The CDR3 loop spans 14 amino acids. The CDR3 DNA is TGTGCCAGCACCCATTTGACAGAAAACTATGGCTACACCTTC. Amino acid sequence: CASTHLTENYGYTF.

The count of this clone is one. J is TRBJ1-1 and V is TRBV6-5; TRBD1 is a possible D gene (6 bases). CDR1 is MNHEY and CDR2 is SVGAGI in the germline V gene. The ends were cut back, 6 bases at V and 4 bases at J, with 12 bases in the middle. This CDR3 is built from 13 residues. The CDR3 DNA sequence: TGTGCCAGCAGATACGGGGGCGTCACTGAAGCTTTCTTT. As protein: CASRYGGVTEAFF.

Points on this clone: Other nucleotide sequences from this sample produce the same CDR3. This sequence joins TRBV9 and TRBJ1-2; D uncertain. The germline gives CDR1 SGDLS, CDR2 YYNGEE. Trimming took 2 bases from V and 2 from J, leaving 7 bases between them. The CDR3 is made up of 13 amino acids. CDR3 amino acids: CASSVDGNYGYTF. The CDR3 DNA reads as TGTGCCAGCAGCGTCGACGGGAACTATGGCTACACCTTC. The whole variable domain, remainder taken from reference TRBV9 and TRBJ1-2, is DSGVTQTPKHLITATGQRVTLRCSPRSGDLSVYWYQQSLDQGLQFLIQYYNGEERAKGNILERFSAQQFPDLHSELNLSSLELGDSALYFCASSVDGNYGYTFGSGTRLTVV.

The chain has TRBV28 and TRBJ1-5, with TRBD1 matching over 7 bases. Germline assignment: CDR1 MDHEN and CDR2 SYDVKM. The CDR3 is 20 amino acids. J lost 2 bases, V lost 2 bases, and 18 bases had no gene match. The CDR3 DNA sequence: TGTGCCAGCAGTTTAAACCCCACCCCCCCCTACACAGGGGGCAATCAGCCCCAGCATTTT. Protein: CASSLNPTPPYTGGNQPQHF.

This clone came up once. The V call is TRBV27, the J call TRBJ1-3, with unresolved D. Between the trimmed V and J ends, which lost 5 bases and 4 bases, there was a span of 12 bases. Germline V gene sequence: CDR1 MNHEY, CDR2 SMNVEV (reference sequence). The CDR3 has 14 amino acids. Here the CDR3 DNA reads TGTGCCAGCAGTCGATCGGGAGACGGAAACACCATATATTTT. The encoded protein is CASSRSGDGNTIYF.

This chain uses TRBV10-2 with TRBJ2-5; D is perhaps TRBD1 (6 bases). V lost 7 bases, J lost 5 bases, and 11 bases lay in between. Germline CDR1 is WSHSY and CDR2 is SAAADI. This CDR3 is built from 12 residues. DNA of the CDR3: TGCGCCAGCACAGGGGTTCTGGAGACCCAGTACTTC. It is translated as CASTGVLETQYF.

The chain links TRBV27 to TRBJ2-7; D not certain. The CDR3 extends over 14 amino acids. Germline assignment: CDR1 MNHEY and CDR2 SMNVEV (reference sequence). Deletions cut 4 bases from V and 0 bases from J, with 10 bases between. CDR3 in amino acids: CASSSTTGSYEQYF. The CDR3 DNA reads as TGTGCCAGCAGTTCCACGACCGGCTCCTACGAGCAGTACTTC.

This rearrangement joins TRBV6-1 to TRBJ2-5; D uncertain. Germline V gene sequence: CDR1 MNHNS, CDR2 SASEGT. The CDR3 extends over 16 amino acids. Trimming pared 0 bases from V and 1 base from J, leaving 12 bases between. The CDR3 loop reads CASSEAFITLQETQYF. The CDR3 DNA reads TGTGCCAGCAGTGAAGCCTTTATAACGCTCCAAGAGACCCAGTACTTC.

CDR3 DNA: TGTGCCAGCAGTCCTAATCCGGGGGGACTAGCCAAAAACATTCAGTACTTC. Protein sequence: CASSPNPGGLAKNIQYF. The chain recombines TRBV27 with TRBJ2-4; 7 bases match TRBD2. CDR3 length: 17 residues. Trimming cost V 5 bases and J 0 bases; bases outside gene matches: 10. Germline CDR1 reads MNHEY; CDR2 reads SMNVEV (reference sequence).

Remarks on this clone: The sample contains more than one DNA sequence encoding this CDR3. The J gene is TRBJ2-7, the V gene TRBV7-9; TRBD2 matches 8 bases. The V segment lost 4 bases and the J segment 3 bases; nucleotides outside the gene matches: 5. The CDR3 is 14 amino acids. Per the germline V gene, CDR1 is SEHNR and CDR2 is FQNEAQ (reference sequence). The CDR3 DNA reads TGTGCCAGCAGCTCCGGACTAGCAGTCTACGAGCAGTACTTC. It translates to CASSSGLAVYEQYF.

The chain is built from TRBV19 and TRBJ1-6; D is unclear. Per the germline V gene, CDR1 is LNHDA and CDR2 is SQIVND (reference sequence). V lost 3 bases and J 11 bases, leaving 11 bases between the germline ends. The CDR3 is 13 residues long. CDR3 nucleotide sequence: TGTGCCAGTAGTATTGAGGGTACGACACCCCTCCACTTT. The encoded protein is CASSIEGTTPLHF.

The CDR3: CASSPIRAQLNTGELFF. The CDR3 nucleotides read TGTGCCAGCTCCCCCATTCGGGCACAGTTGAACACCGGGGAGCTGTTTTTT. The chain joins TRBV27 to TRBJ2-2, with D hard to call. Trimming removed 8 bases at V and 1 base at J, with 20 bases between. The CDR3 covers 17 residues. Germline V CDR1 and CDR2: MNHEY, SMNVEV (reference sequence).

Notes on this clone: This CDR3 fails to terminate in the conserved phenylalanine or tryptophan, so it likely reflects a read error. The DNA is left out, because the CDR3 cannot be placed on it with certainty; the CDR3 is given as TCRdb lists it. This chain joins TRBV28 and TRBJ1-2. Germline CDR1 and CDR2: MDHEN and SYDVKM. A total of 10 residues make up the CDR3, ends included. CDR3 protein: CASSRRSGRS.

The V gene is TRBV11-2, the J gene TRBJ2-7, with 13 bases lining up with TRBD2. The CDR3 has 15 amino acids. The junction had 4 bases not matched to a gene; V was cut back by 5 bases and J by 3 bases. Germline V gene lookup returns CDR1 SGHAT and CDR2 FQNNGV. The CDR3 sequence is CASSQWTSGGYEQYF. The CDR3 DNA reads TGTGCCAGCAGCCAGTGGACTAGCGGGGGCTACGAGCAGTACTTC.

The chain recombines TRBV5-1 with TRBJ2-1; D is undetermined. The CDR3 is 13 residues long. The germline CDR1 and CDR2 sequences are SGHRS and YFSETQ. V shed 0 bases and J shed 6 bases, with 7 bases lying between them. The CDR3 spells CASSLGFLNEQFF. The CDR3 DNA is TGCGCCAGCAGCTTGGGCTTTCTCAATGAGCAGTTCTTC.

Details on this clone: The same CDR3 also results from other DNA sequences found in this sample. The V and J genes are TRBV6-6 and TRBJ1-1, with 8 positions matching TRBD1. The germline gives CDR1 MNHNY, CDR2 SVGAGI (reference sequence). The CDR3 has 14 residues. Germline trimming cut 6 bases from V and 1 base from J; bases unmatched to any gene: 4. CDR3 DNA sequence: TGTGCCAGCAGCACGGACAGGGCGAACACTGAAGCTTTCTTT. Its protein is CASSTDRANTEAFF.

The chain couples TRBV2 to TRBJ2-5, with a tentative D call TRBD2 (5 bases). Trimming removed 6 bases at V and 0 bases at J, with 8 bases between. The CDR3 has 13 amino acids. Germline V CDR1 and CDR2: SNHLY, FYNNEI. Here the CDR3 reads CASRQRYQETQYF. The DNA of the CDR3 is TGTGCCAGCAGGCAGCGGTACCAAGAGACCCAGTACTTC.

The chain employs TRBV5-6 and TRBJ2-7; tentative D call: TRBD2 (7 bases). The CDR3 spans 16 residues. CDR1 SGHDT and CDR2 YYEEEE come from the germline V gene. The V and J ends lost 2 bases and 4 bases respectively, with 19 bases between them. CDR3 nucleotide sequence: TGTGCCAGCAGCTTAGCCCCAGGGCGGGGGCTTTACGAGCAGTACTTC. Translation: CASSLAPGRGLYEQYF.

The V and J genes are TRBV10-2 and TRBJ1-1; tentative D call: TRBD1 (5 bases). The germline V gene encodes CDR1 WSHSY and CDR2 SAAADI. Trimming removed 1 base from V and 1 base from J, with 16 bases in between. This CDR3 has 17 residues. The CDR3 spells CASSEFEGWPTNTEAFF. DNA for the CDR3: TGCGCCAGCAGTGAGTTCGAGGGGTGGCCTACGAACACTGAAGCTTTCTTT.